A single sample is the source of the 11 T cell receptor beta chains below, sequenced in a study of control samples from healthy donors and cancer patients. Method: immunoSEQ multiplex PCR; TCRdb's copy keeps in-frame clones and lacks some. The data contain roughly 93,000 clones, about 88% of them seen just once; the ten biggest clones take up 9.5% to 10%. Sequenced input: PBMCs. The receptors come from a woman aged 50 to 60 with colorectal cancer.

This chain links TRBV3-1 (or the pseudogene TRBV3-2) with TRBJ1-4; 9 positions match TRBD1. This CDR3 spans 16 amino acids. Germline V gene sequence: CDR1 LGHDT, CDR2 YNNKEL (reference sequence). V dropped 4 bases and J dropped 6; count of bases not matched to a gene: 9. CDR3 sequence (DNA): TGTGCCAGCAGCCGCTTCCCGGGACAGGGAGATGAAAAACTGTTTTTT. Its translation is CASSRFPGQGDEKLFF.

This chain joins TRBV7-9 and TRBJ2-2, with a possible D match to TRBD1 (6 bases). Germline CDR1 is SEHNR and CDR2 is FQNEAQ (reference sequence). Trimming removed 5 bases at V and 6 bases at J, with 19 bases between. This CDR3 contains 16 residues. The CDR3 nucleotides read TGTGCCAGCAGCACACAATCCGGCTCAGGGGCCGGGGAGCTGTTTTTT. It yields the protein CASSTQSGSGAGELFF.

The V and J genes are TRBV24-1 and TRBJ2-5; 7 bases line up with TRBD1. Germline assignment: CDR1 KGHDR and CDR2 SFDVKD. The CDR3 runs to 14 residues. J gave up 5 bases and V 4 bases, and 6 bases lay outside the gene matches. DNA for the CDR3: TGTGCCACCAGTGACCAGGGGGTTCAGGAGACCCAGTACTTC. It codes for CATSDQGVQETQYF.

The genes are TRBV6-1 and TRBJ1-2; no clear D gene. With 2 bases removed from V and 5 bases from J, the gap between germline ends came to 3 bases. The CDR3 length is 11 residues. Germline lookup yields CDR1 MNHNS and CDR2 SASEGT. The DNA of the CDR3 is TGTGCCAGCAGTGAAAAGTATGGCTACACCTTC. Protein: CASSEKYGYTF.

The chain joins TRBV9 to TRBJ1-2; D gene ambiguous. V was trimmed by 3 bases and J by 4 bases, leaving 16 bases between them. Germline assignment: CDR1 SGDLS and CDR2 YYNGEE. The length of the CDR3 is 15 residues. The CDR3 region is CASSEDLTTLYGYTF. CDR3 nucleotides: TGTGCCAGCAGCGAGGACCTTACCACCCTCTATGGCTACACCTTC.

This rearrangement joins TRBV6-2 or TRBV6-3 to TRBJ2-1; the match to TRBD2 covers 8 bases. CDR3 size: 15 residues. Germline lookup yields CDR1 MNHEY and CDR2 SVGEGT. J lost 0 bases, V lost 6 bases, and 4 bases had no gene match. This CDR3 reads CASSRSGDSYNEQFF. DNA of the CDR3: TGTGCCAGCAGCCGTAGCGGGGACTCCTACAATGAGCAGTTCTTC.

This chain joins TRBV19 and TRBJ1-2; 10 bases are a match to TRBD1. The CDR3 contains 13 residues. The junction had 6 bases not matched to a gene; V was cut back by 7 bases and J by 7 bases. The germline CDR1 and CDR2 sequences are LNHDA and SQIVND (reference sequence). This chain's CDR3 is CASTRQGAFGYTF. The CDR3 coding sequence is TGTGCCAGTACTCGACAGGGGGCGTTTGGCTACACCTTC. Using reference TRBV19 and TRBJ1-2 for the parts outside the CDR3, the full variable domain is DGGITQSPKYLFRKEGQNVTLSCEQNLNHDAMYWYRQDPGQGLRLIYYSQIVNDFQKGDIAEGYSVSREKKESFPLTVTSAQKNPTAFYLCASTRQGAFGYTFGSGTRLTVV.

V and J are TRBV19 and TRBJ1-4; no clear D. The germline V and J ends were trimmed by 1 base and 4 bases, with 13 bases remaining between them. The CDR3 runs to 16 residues. The germline CDR1 and CDR2 sequences are LNHDA and SQIVND (reference sequence). As DNA, the CDR3 is TGTGCCAGTAGTATAGTCATCGGCACGGGTAATGAAAAACTGTTTTTT. Translated, it gives CASSIVIGTGNEKLFF. Filled out from reference TRBV19 and TRBJ1-4, the complete variable domain reads DGGITQSPKYLFRKEGQNVTLSCEQNLNHDAMYWYRQDPGQGLRLIYYSQIVNDFQKGDIAEGYSVSREKKESFPLTVTSAQKNPTAFYLCASSIVIGTGNEKLFFGSGTQLSVL.

This clone has more than one count but fewer than ten. The V call is TRBV5-1, the J call TRBJ2-3, with unresolved D. The germline CDR1 and CDR2 sequences are SGHRS and YFSETQ. This CDR3 spans 12 amino acids. Trimming pared 1 base from V and 5 bases from J, leaving 5 bases between. CDR3 sequence (DNA): TGCGCCAGCAGCTTGTATGGAGATACGCAGTATTTT. Translation: CASSLYGDTQYF. Full variable domain (missing parts from reference TRBV5-1 and TRBJ2-3): KAGVTQTPRYLIKTRGQQVTLSCSPISGHRSVSWYQQTPGQGLQFLFEYFSETQRNKGNFPGRFSGRQFSNSRSEMNVSTLELGDSALYLCASSLYGDTQYFGPGTRLTVL.

The gene calls are TRBV6-5 and TRBJ2-2, with D tentatively TRBD2 (7 bases). Trimming cost V 7 bases and J 6 bases, with 15 bases left between them. Per the germline V gene, CDR1 is MNHEY and CDR2 is SVGAGI. CDR3 length: 14 residues. DNA of the CDR3: TGTGCCAGCATCGAAGGGGGGGCAGCCGGGGAGCTGTTTTTT. It encodes CASIEGGAAGELFF.

The chain has TRBV2 and TRBJ2-3; TRBD2 aligns across 13 bases. CDR3 size: 17 residues. In germline, CDR1 is SNHLY, CDR2 FYNNEI. Trimming cost V 4 bases and J 0 bases; bases outside gene matches: 4. CDR3 sequence: CASSAGTSGVSTDTQYF. CDR3 sequence (DNA): TGTGCCAGCAGTGCGGGGACTAGCGGGGTTAGCACAGATACGCAGTATTTT.